A single TCR beta chain is shown here with its context. The junction does not match germline at one end; this may be a read error. Treatment in this sample: oral pan-JAK inhibitor, 5-10 mg twice daily. The CDR3 consists of 12 residues. Germline V lookup: CDR1 GTSNPN, CDR2 SVGIG (reference sequence). These data come from a study of CD8+ T cells in alopecia areata. Sequencing used cDNA as its template, made by extracting RNA and reverse transcribing it. Sequenced by immunoSEQ multiplex PCR; TCRdb stores in-frame clones only, minus some. The sample has 200,000 to 250,000 clones; about 57% are singletons. This receptor was obtained from a human donor with alopecia areata. The chain combines TRBV30 with TRBJ1-1, with D tentatively TRBD1 (5 bases). The sequencing here drew on CD4+ T cells sorted from blood, taken at week 4, from a patient treated with tofacitinib. The CDR3 coding sequence is TGTGCCGGGAGACAGCTTTACACTGAAGCTTTCTTT. Amino acid sequence: CAGRQLYTEAFF.